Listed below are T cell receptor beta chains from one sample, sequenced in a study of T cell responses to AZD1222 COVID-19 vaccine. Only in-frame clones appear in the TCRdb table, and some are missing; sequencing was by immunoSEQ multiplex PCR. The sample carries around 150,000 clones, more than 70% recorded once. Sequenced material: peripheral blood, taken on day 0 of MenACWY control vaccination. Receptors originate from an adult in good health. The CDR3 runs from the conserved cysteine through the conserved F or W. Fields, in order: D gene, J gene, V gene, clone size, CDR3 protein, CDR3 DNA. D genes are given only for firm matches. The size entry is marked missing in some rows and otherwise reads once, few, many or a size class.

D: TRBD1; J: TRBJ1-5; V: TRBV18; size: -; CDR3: CASSPGRGDQPQHF; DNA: TGTGCCAGCTCACCGGGCAGGGGGGATCAGCCCCAGCATTTT
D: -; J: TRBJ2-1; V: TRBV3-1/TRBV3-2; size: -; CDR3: CASSQGGTTYNEQFF; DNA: TGTGCCAGCAGCCAAGGGGGGACAACCTACAATGAGCAGTTCTTC
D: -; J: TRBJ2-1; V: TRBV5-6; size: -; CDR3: CASTIAGSSYNEQFF; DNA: TGTGCCAGCACCATTGCGGGATCCTCCTACAATGAGCAGTTCTTC
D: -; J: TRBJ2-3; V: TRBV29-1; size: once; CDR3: CSADRRQRYGRTDTQYF; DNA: TGCAGCGCTGACCGCCGGCAGAGATATGGTAGGACAGATACGCAGTATTTT
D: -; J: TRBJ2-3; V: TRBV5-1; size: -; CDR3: CASAVSSRGDDTQYF; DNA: TGCGCCAGCGCCGTATCGTCACGGGGCGATGATACGCAGTATTTT
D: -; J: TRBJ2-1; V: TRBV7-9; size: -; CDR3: CASSPSGEQFF; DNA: TGTGCCAGCAGCCCCTCGGGTGAGCAGTTCTTC
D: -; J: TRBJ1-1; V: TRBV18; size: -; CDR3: CASSPGNTEAFF; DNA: TGTGCCAGCTCACCGGGAAACACTGAAGCTTTCTTT
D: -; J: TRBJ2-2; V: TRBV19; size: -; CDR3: CASSIGPRNTGELFF; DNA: TGTGCCAGTAGTATAGGCCCCAGAAACACCGGGGAGCTGTTTTTT
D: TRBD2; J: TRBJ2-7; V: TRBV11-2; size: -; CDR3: CASSLYSGRVEQYF; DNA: TGTGCCAGCAGCTTATATAGCGGGAGGGTTGAGCAGTACTTC
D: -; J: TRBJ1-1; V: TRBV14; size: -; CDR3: CASSQVDRNTEAFF; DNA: TGTGCCAGCAGCCAGGTGGACAGGAACACTGAAGCTTTCTTT
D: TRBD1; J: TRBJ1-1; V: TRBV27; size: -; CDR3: CASRTGQGRSEAFF; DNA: TGTGCCAGCCGCACAGGACAGGGGAGGAGTGAAGCTTTCTTT
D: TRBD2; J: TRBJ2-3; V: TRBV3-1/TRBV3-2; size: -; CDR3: CASSQGLAGSTDTQYF; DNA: TGTGCCAGCAGCCAAGGGCTAGCGGGGTCCACAGATACGCAGTATTTT
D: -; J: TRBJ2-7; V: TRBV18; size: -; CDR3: CASSPRGQGGGAEQYF; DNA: TGTGCCAGCTCACCACGAGGACAGGGCGGGGGAGCCGAGCAGTACTTC
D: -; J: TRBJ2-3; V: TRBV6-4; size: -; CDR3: CASSDRPGLTQYF; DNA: TGTGCCAGCAGTGACCGGCCAGGGCTTACGCAGTATTTT
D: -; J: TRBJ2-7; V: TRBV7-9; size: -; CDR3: CASSLSVTSYEQYF; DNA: TGTGCCAGCAGCTTATCGGTTACCTCCTACGAGCAGTACTTC
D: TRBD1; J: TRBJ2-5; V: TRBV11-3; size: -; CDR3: CASSLGWDRGRETQYF; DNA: TGTGCCAGCAGCTTAGGCTGGGACAGGGGCCGAGAGACCCAGTACTTC
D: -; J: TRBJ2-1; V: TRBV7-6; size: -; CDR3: CASSLGWSGPHEQFF; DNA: TGTGCCAGCAGCTTAGGCTGGTCCGGCCCCCATGAGCAGTTCTTC
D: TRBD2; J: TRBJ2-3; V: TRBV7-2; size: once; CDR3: CASSSLPLAVSTDTQYF; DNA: TGTGCCAGCAGCTCGCTTCCCCTAGCGGTTAGCACAGATACGCAGTATTTT
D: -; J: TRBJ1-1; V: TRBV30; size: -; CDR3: CAWSVPGGWTEAFF; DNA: TGTGCCTGGAGTGTACCGGGGGGTTGGACTGAAGCTTTCTTT
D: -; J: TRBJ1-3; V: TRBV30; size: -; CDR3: CAWSLPDDEGYSPLGSGNTIYF; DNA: TGTGCCTGGAGTCTTCCTGATGATGAGGGCTACTCTCCTTTGGGCTCTGGAAACACCATATATTTT
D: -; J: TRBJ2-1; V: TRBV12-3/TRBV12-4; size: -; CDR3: CASSLFLEQFF; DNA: TGTGCCAGCAGTTTGTTTTTGGAGCAGTTCTTC
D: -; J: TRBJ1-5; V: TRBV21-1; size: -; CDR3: CASSKGQNQPQHF; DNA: TGTGCCAGCAGCAAAGGACAGAATCAGCCCCAGCATTTT
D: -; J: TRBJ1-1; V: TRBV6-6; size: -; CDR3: CASSLNPEAFF; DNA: TGTGCCAGCAGCCTTAATCCTGAAGCTTTCTTT
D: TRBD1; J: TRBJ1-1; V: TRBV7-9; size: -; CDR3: CASSVDREAFF; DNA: TGTGCCAGCAGCGTAGACAGGGAGGCTTTCTTT
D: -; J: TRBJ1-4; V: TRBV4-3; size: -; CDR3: CASSQDAGVREKLFF; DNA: TGCGCCAGCAGCCAAGATGCAGGGGTAAGGGAAAAACTGTTTTTT
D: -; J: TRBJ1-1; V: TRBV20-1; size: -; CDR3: CSASREAEAFF; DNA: TGCAGTGCTAGCAGGGAGGCTGAAGCTTTCTTT
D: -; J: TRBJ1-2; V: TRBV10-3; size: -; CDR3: CAISVRANYGYTF; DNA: TGTGCCATCAGTGTTAGGGCTAACTATGGCTACACCTTC
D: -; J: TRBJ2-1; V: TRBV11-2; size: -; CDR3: CASSLGPSKNEQFF; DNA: TGTGCCAGCAGCTTAGGGCCATCTAAGAATGAGCAGTTCTTC
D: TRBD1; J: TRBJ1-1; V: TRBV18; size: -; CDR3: CASSPPETGDNTEAFF; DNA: TGTGCCAGCTCACCACCTGAGACAGGGGATAACACTGAAGCTTTCTTT
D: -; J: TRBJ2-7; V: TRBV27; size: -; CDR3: CAAGKGRSYEQYF; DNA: TGTGCCGCAGGAAAGGGGCGGTCCTACGAGCAGTACTTC
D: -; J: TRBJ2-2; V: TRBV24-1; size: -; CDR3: CATSEASGKPMNTGELFF; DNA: TGTGCCACCAGTGAAGCCTCCGGGAAGCCCATGAACACCGGGGAGCTGTTTTTT
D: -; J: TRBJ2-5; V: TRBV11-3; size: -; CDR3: CASSLAPGQQETQYF; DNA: TGTGCCAGCAGCTTAGCGCCGGGACAACAAGAGACCCAGTACTTC
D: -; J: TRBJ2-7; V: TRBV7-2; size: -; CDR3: CASSFYYEQYF; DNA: TGTGCCAGCAGCTTCTACTACGAGCAGTACTTC
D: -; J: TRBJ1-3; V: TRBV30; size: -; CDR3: CAWNPQSTGNTIYF; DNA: TGTGCCTGGAACCCTCAGTCCACTGGAAACACCATATATTTT
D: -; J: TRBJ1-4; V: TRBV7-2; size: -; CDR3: CASSAGTAGEKLFF; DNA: TGTGCCAGCAGCGCCGGGACCGCCGGAGAAAAACTGTTTTTT
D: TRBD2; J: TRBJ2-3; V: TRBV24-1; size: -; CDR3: CATSGLILAGGPDTQYF; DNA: TGTGCCACCAGTGGCCTTATACTAGCGGGAGGGCCAGATACGCAGTATTTT
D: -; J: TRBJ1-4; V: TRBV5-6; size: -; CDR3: CASSPGDAKLFF; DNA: TGTGCCAGCAGCCCAGGGGACGCAAAACTGTTTTTT
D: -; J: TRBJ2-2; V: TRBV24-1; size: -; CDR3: CATSERGLSGELFF; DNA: TGTGCCACCAGTGAACGTGGACTAAGCGGGGAGCTGTTTTTT
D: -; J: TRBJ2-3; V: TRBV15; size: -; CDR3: CATSRDLTADTQYF; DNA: TGTGCCACCAGCAGAGATTTGACAGCAGATACGCAGTATTTT
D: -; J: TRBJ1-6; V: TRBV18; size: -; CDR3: CASSPNSGVNNSPLHF; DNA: TGTGCCAGCTCACCAAATTCAGGGGTTAATAATTCACCCCTCCACTTT
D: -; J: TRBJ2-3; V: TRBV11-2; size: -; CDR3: CASSHDARASTDTQYF; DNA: TGTGCCAGCAGCCACGACGCACGCGCTAGCACAGATACGCAGTATTTT
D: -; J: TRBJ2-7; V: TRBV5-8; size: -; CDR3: CASSLSQFSYEQYF; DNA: TGTGCCAGCAGCTTGTCGCAGTTCTCCTACGAGCAGTACTTC
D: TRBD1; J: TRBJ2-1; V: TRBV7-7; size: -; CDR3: CASSKTGSSYNEQFF; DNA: TGTGCTAGCAGCAAGACAGGGAGCTCCTACAATGAGCAGTTCTTC
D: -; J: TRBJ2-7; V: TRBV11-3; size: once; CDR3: CASSLDSIRAAESSYEQYF; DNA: TGTGCCAGCAGCTTAGACTCAATCCGCGCCGCCGAAAGCTCCTACGAGCAGTACTTC
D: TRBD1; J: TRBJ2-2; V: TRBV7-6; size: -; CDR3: CASSLVQGPTGELFF; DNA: TGTGCCAGCAGCTTAGTACAGGGGCCCACCGGGGAGCTGTTTTTT
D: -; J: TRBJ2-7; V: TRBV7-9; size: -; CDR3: CASSLGPPPYEQYF; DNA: TGTGCCAGCAGCTTAGGCCCGCCACCCTACGAGCAGTACTTC
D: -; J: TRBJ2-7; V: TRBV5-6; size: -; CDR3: CASSLGSGAEQYF; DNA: TGTGCCAGCAGCTTGGGTTCAGGGGCCGAGCAGTACTTC
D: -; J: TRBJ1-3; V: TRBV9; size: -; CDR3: CASSVDGLPSSGNTIYF; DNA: TGTGCCAGCAGCGTCGATGGACTCCCGAGCTCTGGAAACACCATATATTTT
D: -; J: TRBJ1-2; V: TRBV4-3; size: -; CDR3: CASSQDPSGLYGYTF; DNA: TGCGCCAGCAGCCAAGACCCATCAGGTTTATATGGCTACACCTTC
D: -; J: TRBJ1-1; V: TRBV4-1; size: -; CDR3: CASSAGEDLNTEAFF; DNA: TGCGCCAGCTCCGCAGGGGAAGACCTGAACACTGAAGCTTTCTTT
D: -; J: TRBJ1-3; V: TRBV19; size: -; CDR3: CASSPTATLSGNTIYF; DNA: TGTGCCAGTAGTCCGACCGCTACCCTCTCTGGAAACACCATATATTTT
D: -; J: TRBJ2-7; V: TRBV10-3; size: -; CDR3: CAISESFGIREGQGAEQYF; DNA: TGTGCCATCAGTGAGTCTTTCGGGATTCGGGAGGGACAGGGAGCCGAGCAGTACTTC
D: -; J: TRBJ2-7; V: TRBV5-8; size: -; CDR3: CASSYGFTYEQYF; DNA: TGTGCCAGCAGCTACGGCTTTACCTACGAGCAGTACTTC
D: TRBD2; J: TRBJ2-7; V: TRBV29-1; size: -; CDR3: CSVGGTSGFSYEQYF; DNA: TGCAGCGTCGGCGGGACTAGCGGGTTCTCCTACGAGCAGTACTTC
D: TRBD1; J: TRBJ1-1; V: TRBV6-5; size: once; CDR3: CASSRQGGFAEAFF; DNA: TGTGCCAGCAGCAGACAGGGGGGATTCGCTGAAGCTTTCTTT
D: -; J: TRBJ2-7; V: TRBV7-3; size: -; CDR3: CASSLSGGEQYF; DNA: TGTGCCAGCAGCTTAAGCGGAGGCGAGCAGTACTTC
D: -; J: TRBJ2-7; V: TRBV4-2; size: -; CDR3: CASSQDVWQSGEQYF; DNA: TGTGCCAGCAGCCAAGATGTTTGGCAGTCTGGCGAGCAGTACTTC
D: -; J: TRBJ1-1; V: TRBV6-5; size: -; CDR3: CASTLNTEAFF; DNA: TGTGCCAGTACCCTCAACACTGAAGCTTTCTTT
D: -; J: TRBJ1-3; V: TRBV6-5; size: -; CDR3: CASRWGDSGNTIYF; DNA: TGTGCCAGCAGGTGGGGTGACTCTGGAAACACCATATATTTT
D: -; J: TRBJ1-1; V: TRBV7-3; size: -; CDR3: CASSRVDEALNTEAFF; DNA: TGTGCCAGCAGCCGGGTGGATGAGGCTCTGAACACTGAAGCTTTCTTT